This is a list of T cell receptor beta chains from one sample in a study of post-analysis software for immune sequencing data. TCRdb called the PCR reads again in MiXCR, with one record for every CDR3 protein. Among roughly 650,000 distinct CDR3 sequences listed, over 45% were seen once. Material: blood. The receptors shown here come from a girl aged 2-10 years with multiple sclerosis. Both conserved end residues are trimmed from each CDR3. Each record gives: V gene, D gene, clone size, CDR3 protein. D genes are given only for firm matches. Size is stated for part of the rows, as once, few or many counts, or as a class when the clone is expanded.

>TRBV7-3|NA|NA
ASSLTGGAGDGYT
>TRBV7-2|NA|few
ASSFTLETEAF
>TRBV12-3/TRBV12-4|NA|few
ASSLAEGHGELF
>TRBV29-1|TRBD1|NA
SVDGRDRDYGYT
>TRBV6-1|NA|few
ASSELRDLGYT
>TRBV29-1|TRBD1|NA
SVESPRTGNEQF
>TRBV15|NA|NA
ATREAALGETQY
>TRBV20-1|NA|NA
SARRFFKDTQY
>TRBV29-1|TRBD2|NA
SVEGGASGRNEQF
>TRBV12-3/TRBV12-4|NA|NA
ASSFGWGRGYT
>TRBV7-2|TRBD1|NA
ASSSGTGVNEQF
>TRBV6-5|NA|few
ASEAEETQY
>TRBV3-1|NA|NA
ASSHDVGVEAF
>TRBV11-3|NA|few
ASSLASRMQEGETQY
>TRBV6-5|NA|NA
ASRQSRVLNTEAF
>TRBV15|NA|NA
ATSRGPNEQF
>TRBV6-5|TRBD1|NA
ASRWTGDYEQY
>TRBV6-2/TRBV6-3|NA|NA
ASSYPRTWGTNEKLF
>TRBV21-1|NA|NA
ASSSHSRSYEQY
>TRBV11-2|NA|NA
ASSFSDPYEQY
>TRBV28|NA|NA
ASSLQSYGYT
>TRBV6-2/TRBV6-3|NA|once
ASSYSWAGDGGGTDTQY
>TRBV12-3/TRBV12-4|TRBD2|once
ASSFSSGNEQF
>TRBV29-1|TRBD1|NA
SVVTPTGANTGELF
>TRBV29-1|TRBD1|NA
SVAKGTGAREQY
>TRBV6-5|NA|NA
ASSALQGSYNEQF
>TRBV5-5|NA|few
ASSLGSLDGYT
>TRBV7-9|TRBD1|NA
ASSLAGTGTNEQF
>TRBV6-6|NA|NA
ASSYSLDLTGTPTQH
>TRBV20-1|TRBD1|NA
SARRTTGGADTQY
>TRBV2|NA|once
ASRGRRGSYEQY
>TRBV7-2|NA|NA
ASSFGRESYEQY
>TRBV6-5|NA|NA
ASSYWTEGGETEAF
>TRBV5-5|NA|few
ASSLLVGANVLT
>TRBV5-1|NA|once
ASSLSPVGRSNTEAF
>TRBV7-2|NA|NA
ASSRELRGLLYNEQF
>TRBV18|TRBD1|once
ASSPPQGFVLTDTQY
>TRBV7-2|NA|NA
ASSFPGRGSEKLF
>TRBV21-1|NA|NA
ASSKVDLACEQF
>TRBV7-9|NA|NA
ASSSTGGAEQF
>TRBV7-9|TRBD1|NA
ASSLRTGGDQETQY
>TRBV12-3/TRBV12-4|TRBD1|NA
ASSFRLTDRGNTEAF
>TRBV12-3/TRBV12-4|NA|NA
ASSSGAAGGQF
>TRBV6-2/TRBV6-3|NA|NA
ASVTRRADTQY